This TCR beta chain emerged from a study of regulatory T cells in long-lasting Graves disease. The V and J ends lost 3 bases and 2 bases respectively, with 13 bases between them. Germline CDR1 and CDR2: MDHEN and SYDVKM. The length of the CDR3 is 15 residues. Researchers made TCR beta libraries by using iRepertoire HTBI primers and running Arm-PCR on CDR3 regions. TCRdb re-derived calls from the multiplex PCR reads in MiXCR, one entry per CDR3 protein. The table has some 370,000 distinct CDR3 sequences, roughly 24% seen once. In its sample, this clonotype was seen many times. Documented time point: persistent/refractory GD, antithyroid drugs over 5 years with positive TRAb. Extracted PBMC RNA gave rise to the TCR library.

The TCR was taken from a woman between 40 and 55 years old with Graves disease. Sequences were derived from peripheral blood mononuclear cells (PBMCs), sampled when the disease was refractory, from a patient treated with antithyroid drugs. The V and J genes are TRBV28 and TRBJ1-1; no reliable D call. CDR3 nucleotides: TGTGCCAGCAGTTTGAGAAGGAACATTAACACTGAAGCTTTCTTT. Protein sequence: CASSLRRNINTEAFF.